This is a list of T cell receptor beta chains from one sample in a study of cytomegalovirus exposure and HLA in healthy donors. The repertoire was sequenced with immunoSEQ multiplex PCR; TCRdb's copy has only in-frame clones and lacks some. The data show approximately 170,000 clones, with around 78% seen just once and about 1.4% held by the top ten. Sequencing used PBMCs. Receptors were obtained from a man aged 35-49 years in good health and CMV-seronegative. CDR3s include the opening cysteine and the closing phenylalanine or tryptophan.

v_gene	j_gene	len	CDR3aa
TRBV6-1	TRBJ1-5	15	CASSAGTEVGQPQHF
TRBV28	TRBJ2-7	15	CASRPPGTVTYEQYF
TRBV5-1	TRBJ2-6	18	CASSLALGSSSGANVLTF
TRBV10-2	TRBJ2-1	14	CASSESTRGSEQFF
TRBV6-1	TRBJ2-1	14	CASEGQGVSNEQFF
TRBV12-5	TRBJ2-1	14	CASGLGLGYNEQFF
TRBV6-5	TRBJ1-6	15	CASSRRREYNSPLHF
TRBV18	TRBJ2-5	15	CASSPPTGLRETQYF
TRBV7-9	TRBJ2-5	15	CASSKGGLASETQYF
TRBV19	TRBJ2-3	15	CASSMAWAGPDTQYF
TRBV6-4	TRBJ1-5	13	CASSVYSNQPQHF
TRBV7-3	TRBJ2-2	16	CASSFPGLAGPGELFF
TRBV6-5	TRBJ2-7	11	CASSSTYEQYF
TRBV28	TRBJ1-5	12	CASSLADQPQHF
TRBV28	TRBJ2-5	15	CASSSPGGIQETQYF
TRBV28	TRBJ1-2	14	CASTTTGGGYGYTF
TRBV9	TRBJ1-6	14	CASSGQGFNSPLHF
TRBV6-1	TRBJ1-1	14	CASSPAETNTEAFF
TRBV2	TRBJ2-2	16	CASSLSTSGSTGELFF
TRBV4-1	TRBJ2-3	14	CASSRSTSLTPQYF
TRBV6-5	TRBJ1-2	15	CASSYVRGAVYGYTF
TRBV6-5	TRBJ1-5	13	CASSRQGGQPQHF
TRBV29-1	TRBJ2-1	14	CSVGGGRAYNEQFF
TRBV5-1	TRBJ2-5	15	CASSSSSGRDETQYF
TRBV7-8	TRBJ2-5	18	CASSHQVDRGGSLKTQYF
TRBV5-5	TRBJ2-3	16	CASSFDGQGETDTQYF
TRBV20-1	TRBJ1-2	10	CSAREGGYTF
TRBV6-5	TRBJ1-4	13	CASQGTENEKLFF